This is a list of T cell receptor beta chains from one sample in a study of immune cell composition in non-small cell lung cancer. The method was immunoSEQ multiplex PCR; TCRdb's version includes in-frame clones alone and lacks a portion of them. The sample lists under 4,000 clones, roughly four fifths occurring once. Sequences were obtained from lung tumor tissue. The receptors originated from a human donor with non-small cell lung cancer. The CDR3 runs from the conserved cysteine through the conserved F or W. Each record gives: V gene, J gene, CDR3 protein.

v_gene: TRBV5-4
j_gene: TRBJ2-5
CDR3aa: CASSSPSGQETQYF

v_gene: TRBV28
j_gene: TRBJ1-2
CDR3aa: CASSLGGTVIYGYTF

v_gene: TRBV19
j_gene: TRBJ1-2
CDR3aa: CASSMDGAGGGYTF

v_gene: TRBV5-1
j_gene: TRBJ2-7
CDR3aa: CASRPGHLYEQYF

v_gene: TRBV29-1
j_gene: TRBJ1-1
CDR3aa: CSVVDTGNTEAFF

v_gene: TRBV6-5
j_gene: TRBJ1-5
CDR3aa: CASSYGRGNQPQHF

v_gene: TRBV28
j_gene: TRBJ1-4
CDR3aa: CASTPVTTNEKLFF

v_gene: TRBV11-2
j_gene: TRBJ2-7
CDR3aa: CASSLGDRGGYEQYF

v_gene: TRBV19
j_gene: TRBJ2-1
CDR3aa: CASSIRGDEQFF

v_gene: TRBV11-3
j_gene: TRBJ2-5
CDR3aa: CASSLGTGGGQETQYF

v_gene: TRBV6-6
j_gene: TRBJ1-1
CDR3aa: CASSWTTEAFF

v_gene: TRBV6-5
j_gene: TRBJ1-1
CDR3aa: CASSRPGQLNTEAFF

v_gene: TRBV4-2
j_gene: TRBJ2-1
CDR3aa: CASSQEGQDYNEQFF

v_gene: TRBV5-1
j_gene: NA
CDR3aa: CASSEQGDPYEQYF

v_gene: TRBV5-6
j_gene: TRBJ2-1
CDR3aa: CASSLGLAGDGEQFF

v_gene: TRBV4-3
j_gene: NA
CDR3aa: CASSQGSGASSYEQYF

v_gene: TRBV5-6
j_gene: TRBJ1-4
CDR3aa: CASSGTGRGKLFF

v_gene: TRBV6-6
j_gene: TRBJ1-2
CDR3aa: CASRQGASNYGYTF

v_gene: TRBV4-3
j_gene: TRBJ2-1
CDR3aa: CASSQDFRLAGEQFF

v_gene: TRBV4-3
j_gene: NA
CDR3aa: CASSRGQGSEQYF

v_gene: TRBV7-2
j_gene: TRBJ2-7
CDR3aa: CASSLGQGKPYEQYF

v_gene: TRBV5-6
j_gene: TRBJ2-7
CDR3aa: CASSLAASPFEQYF

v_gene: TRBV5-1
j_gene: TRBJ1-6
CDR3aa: CASSSIPGQSTNSPLHF

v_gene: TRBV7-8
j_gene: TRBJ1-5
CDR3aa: CASSFLRGPGNQPQHF

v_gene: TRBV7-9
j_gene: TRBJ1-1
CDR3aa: CASSLLGQGARNTEAFF

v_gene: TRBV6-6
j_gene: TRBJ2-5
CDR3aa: CASSYWGGETQYF

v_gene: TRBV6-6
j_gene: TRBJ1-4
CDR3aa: CASSYPGQGNEKLFF

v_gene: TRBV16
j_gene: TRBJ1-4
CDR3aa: CASSQSYRANEKLFF

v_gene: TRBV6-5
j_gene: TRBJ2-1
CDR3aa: CASSRGLAGGLQFF